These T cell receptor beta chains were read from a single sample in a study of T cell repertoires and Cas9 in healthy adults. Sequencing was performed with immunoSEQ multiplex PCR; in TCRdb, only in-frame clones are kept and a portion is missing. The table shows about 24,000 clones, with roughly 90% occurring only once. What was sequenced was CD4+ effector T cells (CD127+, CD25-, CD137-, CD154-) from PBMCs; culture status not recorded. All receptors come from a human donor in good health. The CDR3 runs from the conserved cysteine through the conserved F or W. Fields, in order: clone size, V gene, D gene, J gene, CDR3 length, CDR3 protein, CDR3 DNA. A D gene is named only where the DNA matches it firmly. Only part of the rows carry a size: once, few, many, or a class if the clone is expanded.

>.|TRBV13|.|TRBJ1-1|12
CASSLGNPEAFF
TGTGCCAGCAGCTTAGGCAACCCTGAAGCTTTCTTT
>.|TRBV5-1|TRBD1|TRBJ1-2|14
CASSSGTASYGYTF
TGCGCCAGCAGCTCCGGGACAGCCAGCTATGGCTACACCTTC
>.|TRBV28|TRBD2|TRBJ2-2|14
CASSQTSGSLELFF
TGTGCCAGCAGCCAGACTAGCGGGTCCCTGGAGCTGTTTTTT
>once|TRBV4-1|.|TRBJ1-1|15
CASSHLVLMNTEAFF
TGCGCCAGCAGCCACCTGGTATTGATGAACACTGAAGCTTTCTTT
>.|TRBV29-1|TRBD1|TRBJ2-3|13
CSVDWGQGVQQYF
TGCAGCGTTGATTGGGGACAGGGAGTACAGCAGTATTTT
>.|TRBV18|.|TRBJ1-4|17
CASSPSGQGALNEKLFF
TGTGCCAGCTCACCGTCAGGTCAGGGCGCCCTAAATGAAAAACTGTTTTTT
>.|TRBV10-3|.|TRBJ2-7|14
CAISQTAANDEQYF
TGTGCCATCAGTCAGACGGCTGCTAACGACGAGCAGTACTTC
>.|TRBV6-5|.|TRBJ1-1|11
CATYQNTEAFF
TGTGCCACCTACCAGAACACTGAAGCTTTCTTT
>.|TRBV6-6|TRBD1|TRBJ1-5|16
CASSYTRDRGNQPQHF
TGTGCCAGCAGTTACACAAGGGACAGGGGGAATCAGCCCCAGCATTTT
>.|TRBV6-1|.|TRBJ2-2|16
CASRESMAPITGELFF
TGTGCCAGCAGAGAAAGTATGGCACCGATCACCGGGGAGCTGTTTTTT
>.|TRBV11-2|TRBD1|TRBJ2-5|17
CASSLRRQGVLQETQYF
TGTGCCAGCAGCTTGCGTCGGCAGGGGGTGTTACAAGAGACCCAGTACTTC
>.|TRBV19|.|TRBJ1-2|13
CAISSGGNYGYTF
TGTGCCATCTCCTCGGGAGGGAACTATGGCTACACCTTC
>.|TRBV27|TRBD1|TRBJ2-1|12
CASRQGAYEQFF
TGTGCCAGCAGACAGGGGGCCTATGAGCAGTTCTTC
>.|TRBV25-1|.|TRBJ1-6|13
CASSEFGNSPLHF
TGTGCCAGCAGTGAATTTGGCAATTCACCCCTCCACTTT
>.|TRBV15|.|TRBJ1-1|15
CATSRARSQATEAFF
TGTGCCACCAGCAGAGCAAGGAGTCAGGCCACTGAAGCTTTCTTT
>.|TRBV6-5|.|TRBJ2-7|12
CASGGTPYEQYF
TGTGCCAGCGGTGGGACGCCCTACGAGCAGTACTTC
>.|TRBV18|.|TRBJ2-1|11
CASSQDNEQFF
TGTGCCAGCTCACAGGACAATGAGCAGTTCTTC